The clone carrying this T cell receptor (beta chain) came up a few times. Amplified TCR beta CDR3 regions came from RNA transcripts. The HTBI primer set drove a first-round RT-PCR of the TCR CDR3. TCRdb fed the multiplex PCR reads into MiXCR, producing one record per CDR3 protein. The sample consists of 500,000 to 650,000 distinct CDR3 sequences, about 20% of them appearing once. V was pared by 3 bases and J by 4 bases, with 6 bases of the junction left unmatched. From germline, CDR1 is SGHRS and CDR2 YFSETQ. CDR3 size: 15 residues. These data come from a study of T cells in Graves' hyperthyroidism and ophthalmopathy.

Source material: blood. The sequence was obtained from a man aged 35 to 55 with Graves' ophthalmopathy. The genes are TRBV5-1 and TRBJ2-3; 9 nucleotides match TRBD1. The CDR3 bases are TGCGCCAGCAGCTCAGGGGACAGGGCCCCAGATACGCAGTATTTT. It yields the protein CASSSGDRAPDTQYF.